This T cell receptor (beta chain) is drawn from a study of T cell responses to AZD1222 COVID-19 vaccine. General study findings and limits: Donors were mostly white British, more females; clonal diversity possibly underestimated. Increased Spike-specific TCR breadth and depth were observed after two AZD1222 doses.

Sequencing was performed with immunoSEQ multiplex PCR; in TCRdb, only in-frame clones are kept and a portion is missing. The sample consists of about 140,000 clones, around 93% of them appearing once. On this clone: Its antigen is as yet unknown.

Germline V gene sequence: CDR1 SGHVS, CDR2 FNYEAQ. Trimming removed 5 bases from V and 3 bases from J, with 20 bases in between. The CDR3 spans 16 residues. The rearrangement uses TRBV7-6 and TRBJ2-7, with D perhaps matching TRBD2 (7 bases). The source material was peripheral blood, sampled on day 0 of AZD1222 vaccination. This clonotype was sampled from an adult in good health. The CDR3 DNA sequence: TGTGCCAGCAGCAGCTCGGTTGGCGGGGGCTACTACGAGCAGTACTTC. It encodes CASSSSVGGGYYEQYF.